What follows are 20 T cell receptor beta chains derived from one specimen sequenced in a study of blood T cell repertoires in COVID-19. TCRdb keeps only in-frame clones here, not all; method: immunoSEQ multiplex PCR. The sample holds 250,000 to 350,000 clones, 88% seen once. Sequencing input: PBMCs or T cells enriched from blood (not recorded which). Receptors were obtained from a woman between 45 and 60 years old who had recovered from COVID-19.

The chain has TRBV4-2 and TRBJ2-1; 9 bases map to TRBD1. The CDR3 is 16 residues long. With V trimmed by 1 base and J by 6 bases, 7 bases remained unmatched. The germline gives CDR1 LGHNA, CDR2 YNFKEQ. Here the CDR3 reads CASSQVRGTGLNEQFF. The CDR3 DNA follows: TGTGCCAGCAGCCAAGTGAGGGGGACAGGGCTCAATGAGCAGTTCTTC.

This chain uses TRBV28 with TRBJ1-2, with 9 nucleotides matching TRBD1. The CDR3 contains 14 residues. The V segment lost 5 bases and the J segment 8 bases; nucleotides outside the gene matches: 9. The V gene's germline CDR1 is MDHEN and CDR2 SYDVKM. In DNA form, the CDR3 reads TGTGCCAGCAGTCGACGGGACAGGGTTGTCGGCTACACCTTC. Translation gives CASSRRDRVVGYTF.

This chain uses TRBV2 with TRBJ2-1, with 7 positions matching TRBD2. The CDR3 runs 14 residues. V gave up 4 bases and J gave up 2 bases; unmatched junction bases: 2. The germline CDR1 and CDR2 sequences are SNHLY and FYNNEI. Written as DNA, the CDR3 is TGTGCCAGCAGTGCCCTAGCGGCCTACAATGAGCAGTTCTTC. Residues: CASSALAAYNEQFF.

This clone was found a few times. The V and J genes are TRBV5-6 and TRBJ1-5; 8 positions agree with TRBD1. CDR1 is SGHDT and CDR2 is YYEEEE in the germline V gene. CDR3 length: 14 amino acids. V shed 4 bases and J 7 bases; nucleotides not matched to a gene: 7. CDR3 sequence (DNA): TGTGCCAGCAGCGGACAGGGCCTCCTCCAGCCCCAGCATTTT. Amino acids: CASSGQGLLQPQHF.

The V gene is TRBV29-1, the J gene TRBJ1-1; D remains ambiguous. V dropped 6 bases and J dropped 3 bases, with 8 bases sitting between them. The germline V gene has CDR1 SQVTM and CDR2 ANQGSEA. The CDR3 loop spans 11 amino acids. This CDR3 reads CSVLGYTEAFF. The CDR3 nucleotides are TGCAGCGTCCTCGGGTACACTGAAGCTTTCTTT.

The chain employs TRBV24-1 and TRBJ1-2; the D is unclear. The CDR3 length is 11 residues. V shed 3 bases and J shed 5 bases, with 3 bases lying between them. Germline V gene data show CDR1 as KGHDR and CDR2 as SFDVKD. CDR3: CATSDAYGYTF. Written as DNA, the CDR3 is TGTGCCACCAGTGATGCGTATGGCTACACCTTC.

V is TRBV30 and J is TRBJ2-3; TRBD2 agrees at 15 bases. The V gene's germline CDR1 is GTSNPN and CDR2 SVGIG (reference sequence). V lost 4 bases, J lost 8 bases, and 10 bases stayed unmatched. The CDR3 sequence is 16 residues long. CDR3 DNA sequence: TGTGCCTGGACTGGAAGGACTAGCGGGAGGGGTGTTACGCAGTATTTT. Its translation: CAWTGRTSGRGVTQYF.

The chain recombines TRBV10-1 with TRBJ1-4; D is uncertain. This CDR3 has 14 residues. Germline CDR1 reads WNHNN; CDR2 reads SYGVQD (reference sequence). V was pared by 3 bases and J by 5 bases, with 10 bases between. In DNA form, the CDR3 reads TGCGCCAGCAGTGACCGGAGCTTCAATGAAAAACTGTTTTTT. Its translation: CASSDRSFNEKLFF.

This chain links TRBV10-3 with TRBJ1-5; tentative D call: TRBD1 (6 bases). CDR1 ENHRY and CDR2 SYGVKD come from the germline V gene. Trimming removed 3 bases from V and 3 bases from J, with 12 bases in between. The CDR3 totals 15 residues. CDR3 amino acids: CAISEGRGSNQPQHF. In nucleotides, the CDR3 is TGTGCCATCAGTGAAGGCAGGGGATCCAATCAGCCCCAGCATTTT.

This chain joins TRBV28 and TRBJ1-2; 8 nucleotides align to TRBD1. The germline gives CDR1 MDHEN, CDR2 SYDVKM. The J segment lost 7 bases and the V segment lost 8 bases, leaving 9 bases of the junction unmatched. There are 13 residues in the CDR3. This CDR3 reads CASRRQGSSGYTF. CDR3 nucleotide sequence: TGTGCCAGCCGCCGACAGGGGAGTAGTGGCTACACCTTC.

The chain combines TRBV13 with TRBJ2-1, with D possibly being TRBD1 (6 bases). This CDR3 has 14 amino acids. V was trimmed by 4 bases and J by 7 bases, leaving 14 bases between them. Germline V gene data show CDR1 as PRHDT and CDR2 as FYEKMQ (reference sequence). The CDR3 DNA is TGTGCCAGCAGCTCCAGTCCGGGGACAAATGAGCAGTTCTTC. Protein sequence: CASSSSPGTNEQFF. Full variable domain (rest looked up from reference TRBV13 and TRBJ2-1): AAGVIQSPRHLIKEKRETATLKCYPIPRHDTVYWYQQGPGQDPQFLISFYEKMQSDKGSIPDRFSAQQFSDYHSELNMSSLELGDSALYFCASSSSPGTNEQFFGPGTRLTVL.

This rearrangement joins TRBV28 to TRBJ2-2; TRBD2 matches 8 bases. V shed 1 base, J shed 2 bases, and the junction held 6 bases outside the gene matches. The CDR3 contains 17 residues. Germline V gives CDR1 MDHEN, CDR2 SYDVKM. The CDR3 reads CASSLFGLAGNTGELFF. The CDR3 DNA reads TGTGCCAGCAGTTTATTTGGTCTAGCGGGTAACACCGGGGAGCTGTTTTTT.

This chain connects TRBV29-1 to TRBJ2-2, with D possibly being TRBD1 (5 bases). CDR1 is SQVTM and CDR2 is ANQGSEA in the germline V gene. V was clipped by 5 bases and J by 4 bases, with 11 bases between them. The CDR3 spans 13 residues. The CDR3 here is CSVPQGGTGELFF. As DNA, the CDR3 is TGCAGCGTTCCTCAGGGTGGCACCGGGGAGCTGTTTTTT.

Only one count was recorded for this clone. The V call is TRBV28, the J call TRBJ1-5; 7 nucleotides align to TRBD1. Per germline, CDR1 MDHEN and CDR2 SYDVKM. There are 15 residues in the CDR3. V lost 7 bases to trimming and J lost 0 bases; unmatched junction nucleotides: 6. This CDR3 is CASNEDRVSNQPQHF. The CDR3 DNA is TGTGCCAGCAACGAAGACAGGGTTAGCAATCAGCCCCAGCATTTT.

V and J are TRBV24-1 and TRBJ2-2; perhaps TRBD2 as D (5 bases). Per the germline V gene, CDR1 is KGHDR and CDR2 is SFDVKD. The CDR3 has 17 amino acids. V was shortened by 1 base and J by 1 base, with 12 bases between the two germline ends. The CDR3 loop reads CATSDFGGVRNTGELFF. The CDR3 bases are TGTGCCACCAGTGATTTTGGAGGAGTAAGGAACACCGGGGAGCTGTTTTTT.

Comments on this clone: A read error may account for a junction end that differs from germline. V usage is TRBV28 and J usage is TRBJ1-4, with D unresolved. Germline assignment: CDR1 MDHEN and CDR2 SYDVKM. The CDR3 sequence is 12 residues long. CDR3 sequence: CASSPPGYHLAF. The CDR3 nucleotides read TGTGCCAGCAGTCCCCCTGGGTACCACCTAGCTTTT.

The gene calls are TRBV5-1 and TRBJ1-4, with D unresolved. The CDR3 is 17 amino acids. V was clipped by 0 bases and J by 4 bases, with 16 bases between them. CDR1 and CDR2 (germline): SGHRS, YFSETQ. The DNA for the CDR3 is TGCGCCAGCAGCTTGGCCGTGACTTCCAACTTTAATGAAAAACTGTTTTTT. Translation gives CASSLAVTSNFNEKLFF.

The chain joins TRBV11-2 to TRBJ2-2; 8 bases are a match to TRBD2. Losses at the gene ends were 6 bases for V and 7 bases for J; bases not matched to a gene: 13. The germline gives CDR1 SGHAT, CDR2 FQNNGV. This CDR3 contains 16 residues. The CDR3 DNA sequence: TGTGCCAGCAGACCGCTAGCGGGCGTCTTTGGCGGGGAGCTGTTTTTT. Translated, it gives CASRPLAGVFGGELFF.

The chain carries TRBV28 and TRBJ1-2; TRBD1 agrees at 7 bases. CDR3 length: 15 residues. After removal of 7 bases from V and 3 bases from J, the junction contained 11 bases not matched to a gene. Germline CDR1 MDHEN, CDR2 SYDVKM. The CDR3 bases are TGTGCCAGCACCGAATCAGGGGGACGGGACTATGGCTACACCTTC. This translates into CASTESGGRDYGYTF.

CDR3: CASSGQGGNTGELFF. The CDR3 DNA follows: TGTGCCAGCAGTGGACAGGGAGGGAACACCGGGGAGCTGTTTTTT. This chain uses TRBV27 with TRBJ2-2, with 8 bases identical to TRBD1. The CDR3 sequence is 15 residues long. J lost 1 base, V lost 5 bases, and 3 bases had no gene match. Germline values: CDR1 MNHEY, CDR2 SMNVEV (reference sequence).